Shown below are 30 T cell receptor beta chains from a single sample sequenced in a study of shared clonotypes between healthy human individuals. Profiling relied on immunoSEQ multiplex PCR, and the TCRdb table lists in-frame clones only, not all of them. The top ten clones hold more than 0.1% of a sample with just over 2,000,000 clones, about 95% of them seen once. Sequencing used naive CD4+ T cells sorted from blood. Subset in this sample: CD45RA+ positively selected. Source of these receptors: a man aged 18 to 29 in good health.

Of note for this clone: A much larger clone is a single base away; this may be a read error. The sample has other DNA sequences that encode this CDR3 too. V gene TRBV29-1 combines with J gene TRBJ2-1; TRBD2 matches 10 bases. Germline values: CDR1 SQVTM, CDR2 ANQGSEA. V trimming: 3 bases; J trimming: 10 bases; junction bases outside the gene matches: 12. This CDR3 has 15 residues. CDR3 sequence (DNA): TGCAGCGTTGAGCGGAGGCTAGCGGGAGATCGCGAGCAGTTCTTC. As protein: CSVERRLAGDREQFF.

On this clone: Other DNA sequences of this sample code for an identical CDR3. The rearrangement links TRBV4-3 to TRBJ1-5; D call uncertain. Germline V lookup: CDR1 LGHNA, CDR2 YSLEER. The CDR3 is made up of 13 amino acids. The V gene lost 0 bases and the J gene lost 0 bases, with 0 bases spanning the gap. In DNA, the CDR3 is TGCGCCAGCAGCCAAGATAGCAATCAGCCCCAGCATTTT. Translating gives CASSQDSNQPQHF.

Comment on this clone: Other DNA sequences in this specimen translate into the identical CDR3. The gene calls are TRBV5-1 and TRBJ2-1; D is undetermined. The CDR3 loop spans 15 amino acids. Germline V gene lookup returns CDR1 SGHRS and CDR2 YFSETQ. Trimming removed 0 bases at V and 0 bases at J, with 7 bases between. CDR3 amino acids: CASSLGDTSYNEQFF. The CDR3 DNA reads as TGCGCCAGCAGCTTGGGTGACACCTCCTACAATGAGCAGTTCTTC.

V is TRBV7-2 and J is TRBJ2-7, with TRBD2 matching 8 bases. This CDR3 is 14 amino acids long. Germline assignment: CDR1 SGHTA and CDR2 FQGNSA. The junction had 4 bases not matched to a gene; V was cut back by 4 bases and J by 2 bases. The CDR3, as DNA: TGTGCCAGCAGCTCTGTAGCGGGAACCTACGAGCAGTACTTC. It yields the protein CASSSVAGTYEQYF.

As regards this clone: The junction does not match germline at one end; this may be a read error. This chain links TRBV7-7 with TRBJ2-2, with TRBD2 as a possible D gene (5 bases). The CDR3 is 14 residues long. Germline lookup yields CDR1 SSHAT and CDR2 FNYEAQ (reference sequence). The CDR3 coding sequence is TGTGCTAGCAGCTTAGCGACGACAACCGGGGAGCTGTTTTTT. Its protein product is CASSLATTTGELFF.

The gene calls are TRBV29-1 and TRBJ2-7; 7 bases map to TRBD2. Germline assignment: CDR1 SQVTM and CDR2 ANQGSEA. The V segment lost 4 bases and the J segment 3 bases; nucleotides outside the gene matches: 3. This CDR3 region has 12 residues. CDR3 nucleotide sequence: TGCAGCGTTGGTCCGGGGGGCTACGAGCAGTACTTC. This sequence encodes CSVGPGGYEQYF.

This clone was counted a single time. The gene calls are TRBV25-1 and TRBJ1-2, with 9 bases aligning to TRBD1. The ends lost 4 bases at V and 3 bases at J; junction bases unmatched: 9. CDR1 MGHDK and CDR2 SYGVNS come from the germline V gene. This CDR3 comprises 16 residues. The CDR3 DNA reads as TGTGCCAGCAGTGCCCATGGGACAGGGATCTACTATGGCTACACCTTC. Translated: CASSAHGTGIYYGYTF.

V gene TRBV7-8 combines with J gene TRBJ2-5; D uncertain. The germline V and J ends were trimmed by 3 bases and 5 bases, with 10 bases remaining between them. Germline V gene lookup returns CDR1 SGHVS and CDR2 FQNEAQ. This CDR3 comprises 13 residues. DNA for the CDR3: TGTGCCAGCAGCTTTAGACTGCAGGAGACCCAGTACTTC. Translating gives CASSFRLQETQYF.

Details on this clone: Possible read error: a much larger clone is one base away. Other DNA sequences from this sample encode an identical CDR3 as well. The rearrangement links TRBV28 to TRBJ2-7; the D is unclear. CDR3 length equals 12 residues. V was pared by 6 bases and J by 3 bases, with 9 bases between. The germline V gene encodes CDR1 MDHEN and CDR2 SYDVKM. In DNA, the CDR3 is TGTGCCAGCAGCCCCGGGCGCTACGAGCAGTACTTC. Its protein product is CASSPGRYEQYF.

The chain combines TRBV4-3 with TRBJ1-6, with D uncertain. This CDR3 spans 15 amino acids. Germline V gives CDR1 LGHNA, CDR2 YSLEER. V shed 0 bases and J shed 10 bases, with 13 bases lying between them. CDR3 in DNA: TGCGCCAGCAGCCAAGATGGAGGCGGCGGGTCACCCCTCCACTTT. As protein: CASSQDGGGGSPLHF.

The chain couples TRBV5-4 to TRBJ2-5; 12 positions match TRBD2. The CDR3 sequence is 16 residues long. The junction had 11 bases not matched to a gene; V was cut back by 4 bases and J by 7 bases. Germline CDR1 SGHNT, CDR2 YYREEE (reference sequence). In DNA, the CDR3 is TGTGCCAGCAGCGTGACTAGCGGGAGAGGGGGAGGGACCCAGTACTTC. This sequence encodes CASSVTSGRGGGTQYF.

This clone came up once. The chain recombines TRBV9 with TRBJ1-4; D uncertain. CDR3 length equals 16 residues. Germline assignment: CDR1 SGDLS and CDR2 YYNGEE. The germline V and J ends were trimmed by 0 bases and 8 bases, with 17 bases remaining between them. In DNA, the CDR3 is TGTGCCAGCAGCGTAGGCGTGGAGCTAATGAGGGAAAAACTGTTTTTT. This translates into CASSVGVELMREKLFF.

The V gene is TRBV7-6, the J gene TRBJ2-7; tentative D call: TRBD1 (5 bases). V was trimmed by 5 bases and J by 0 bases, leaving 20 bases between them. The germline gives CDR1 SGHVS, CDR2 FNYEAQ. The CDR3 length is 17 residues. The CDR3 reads CASSPRSLDTGSYEQYF. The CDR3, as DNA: TGTGCCAGCAGCCCCCGGAGTTTGGACACCGGCTCCTACGAGCAGTACTTC.

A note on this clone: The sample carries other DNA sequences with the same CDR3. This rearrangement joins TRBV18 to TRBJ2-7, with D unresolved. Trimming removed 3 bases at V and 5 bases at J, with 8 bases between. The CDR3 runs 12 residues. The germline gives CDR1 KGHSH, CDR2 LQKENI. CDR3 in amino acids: CASSPSSDEQYF. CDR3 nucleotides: TGTGCCAGCTCACCCTCATCCGACGAGCAGTACTTC.

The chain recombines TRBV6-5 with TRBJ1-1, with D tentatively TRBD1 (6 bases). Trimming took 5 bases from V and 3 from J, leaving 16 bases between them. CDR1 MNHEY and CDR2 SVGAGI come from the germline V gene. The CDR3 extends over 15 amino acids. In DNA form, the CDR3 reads TGTGCCAGCAGTAGCTCACAGGGCGGGTACACTGAAGCTTTCTTT. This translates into CASSSSQGGYTEAFF.

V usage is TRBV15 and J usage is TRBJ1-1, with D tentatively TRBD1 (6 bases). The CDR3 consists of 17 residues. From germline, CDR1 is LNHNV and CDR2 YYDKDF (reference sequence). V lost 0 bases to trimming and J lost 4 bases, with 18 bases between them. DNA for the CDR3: TGTGCCACCAGCAGAGATGGTGGGAACAGGGCCGGCACTGAAGCTTTCTTT. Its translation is CATSRDGGNRAGTEAFF.

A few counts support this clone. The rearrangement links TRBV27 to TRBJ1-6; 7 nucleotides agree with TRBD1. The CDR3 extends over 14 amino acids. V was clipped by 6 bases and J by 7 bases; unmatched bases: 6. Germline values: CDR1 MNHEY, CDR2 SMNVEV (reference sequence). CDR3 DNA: TGTGCCAGCAGCCGGGGACAGCGCAATTCACCCCTCCACTTT. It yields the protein CASSRGQRNSPLHF.

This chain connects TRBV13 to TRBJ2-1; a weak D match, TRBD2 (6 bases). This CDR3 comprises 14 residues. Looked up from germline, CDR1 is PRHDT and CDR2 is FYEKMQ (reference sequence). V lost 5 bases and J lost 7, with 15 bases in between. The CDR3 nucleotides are TGTGCCAGCAGCCACTCCGGGACTGAAAATGAGCAGTTCTTC. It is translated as CASSHSGTENEQFF.

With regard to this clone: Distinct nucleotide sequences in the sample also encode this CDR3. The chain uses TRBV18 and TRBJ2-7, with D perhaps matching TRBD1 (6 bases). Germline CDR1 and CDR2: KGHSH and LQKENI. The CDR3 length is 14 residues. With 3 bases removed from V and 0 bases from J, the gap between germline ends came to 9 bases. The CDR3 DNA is TGTGCCAGCTCACCTGGGACACCCTCCTACGAGCAGTACTTC. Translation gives CASSPGTPSYEQYF.

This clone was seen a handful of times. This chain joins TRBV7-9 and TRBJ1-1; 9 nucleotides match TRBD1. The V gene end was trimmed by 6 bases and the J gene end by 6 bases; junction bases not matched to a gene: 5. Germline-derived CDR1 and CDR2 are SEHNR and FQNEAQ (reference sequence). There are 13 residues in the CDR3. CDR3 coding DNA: TGTGCCAGCAGTGGACAGGGGTCGGCTGAAGCTTTCTTT. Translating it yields CASSGQGSAEAFF.

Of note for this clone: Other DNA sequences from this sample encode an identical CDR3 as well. DNA for the CDR3: TGTGCCAGCAGTTTATTCGGGGGGCCCAACACTGAAGCTTTCTTT. This sequence encodes CASSLFGGPNTEAFF. This sequence joins TRBV27 and TRBJ1-1, with D tentatively TRBD1 (6 bases). Trimming removed 1 base at V and 2 bases at J, with 11 bases between. Per the germline V gene, CDR1 is MNHEY and CDR2 is SMNVEV (reference sequence). The CDR3 is 15 residues long.

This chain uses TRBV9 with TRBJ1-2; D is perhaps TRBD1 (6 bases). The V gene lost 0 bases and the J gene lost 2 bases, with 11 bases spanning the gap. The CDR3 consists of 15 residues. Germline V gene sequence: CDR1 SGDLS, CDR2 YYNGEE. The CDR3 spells CASSVAPQGNYGYTF. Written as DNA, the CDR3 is TGTGCCAGCAGCGTAGCTCCCCAGGGGAACTATGGCTACACCTTC.

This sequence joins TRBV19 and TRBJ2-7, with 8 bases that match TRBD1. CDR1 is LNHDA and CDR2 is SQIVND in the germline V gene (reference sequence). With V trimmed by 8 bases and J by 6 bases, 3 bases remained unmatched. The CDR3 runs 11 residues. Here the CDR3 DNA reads TGTGCCAGTGCGGACAGGGTCGAGCAGTACTTC. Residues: CASADRVEQYF.

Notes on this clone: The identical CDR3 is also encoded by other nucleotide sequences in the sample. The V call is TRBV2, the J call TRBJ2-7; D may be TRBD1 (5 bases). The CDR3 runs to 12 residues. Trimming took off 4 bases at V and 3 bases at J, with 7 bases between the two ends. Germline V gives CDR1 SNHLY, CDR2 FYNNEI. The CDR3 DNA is TGTGCCAGCAGTGCCCAGGGCTACGAGCAGTACTTC. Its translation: CASSAQGYEQYF.

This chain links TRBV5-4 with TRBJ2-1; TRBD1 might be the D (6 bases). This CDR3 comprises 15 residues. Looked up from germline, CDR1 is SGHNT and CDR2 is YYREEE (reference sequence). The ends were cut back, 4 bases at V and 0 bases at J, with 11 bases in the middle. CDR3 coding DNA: TGTGCCAGCAGCGAGTCAGGGGACTCCTACAATGAGCAGTTCTTC. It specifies CASSESGDSYNEQFF.

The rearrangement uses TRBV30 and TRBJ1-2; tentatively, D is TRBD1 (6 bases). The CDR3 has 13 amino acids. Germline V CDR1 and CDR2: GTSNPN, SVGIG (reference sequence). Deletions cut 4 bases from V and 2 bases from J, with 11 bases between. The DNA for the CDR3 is TGTGCCTGGACTATAGGGGGGAACTATGGCTACACCTTC. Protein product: CAWTIGGNYGYTF.

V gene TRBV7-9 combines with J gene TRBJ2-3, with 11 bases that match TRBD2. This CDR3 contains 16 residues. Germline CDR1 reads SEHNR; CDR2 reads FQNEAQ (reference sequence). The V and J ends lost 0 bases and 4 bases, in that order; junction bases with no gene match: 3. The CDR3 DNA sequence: TGTGCCAGCAGCTTAGCATTAGCGGGAGGGGCAGATACGCAGTATTTT. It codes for CASSLALAGGADTQYF.

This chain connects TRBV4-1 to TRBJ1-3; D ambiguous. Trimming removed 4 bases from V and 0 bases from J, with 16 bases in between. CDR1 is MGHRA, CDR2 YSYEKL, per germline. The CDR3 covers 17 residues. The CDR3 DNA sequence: TGCGCCAGCAGCCCCGCGATGACGGAATACTCTGGAAACACCATATATTTT. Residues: CASSPAMTEYSGNTIYF.

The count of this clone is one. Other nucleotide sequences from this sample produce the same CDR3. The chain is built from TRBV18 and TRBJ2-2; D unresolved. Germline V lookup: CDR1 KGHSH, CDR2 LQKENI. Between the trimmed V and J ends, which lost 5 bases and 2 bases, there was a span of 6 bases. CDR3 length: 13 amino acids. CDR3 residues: CASSSSNTGELFF. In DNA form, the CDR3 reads TGTGCCAGCTCATCCTCTAACACCGGGGAGCTGTTTTTT.

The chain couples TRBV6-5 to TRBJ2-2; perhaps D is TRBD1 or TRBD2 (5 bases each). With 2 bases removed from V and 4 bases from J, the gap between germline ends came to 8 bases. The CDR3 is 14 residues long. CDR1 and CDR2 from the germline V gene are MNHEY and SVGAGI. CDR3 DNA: TGTGCCAGCAGTTACGAGGGGTTCACCGGGGAGCTGTTTTTT. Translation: CASSYEGFTGELFF.